These 24 T cell receptor beta chains originate from one sample sequenced in a study of blood T cell repertoires in COVID-19. Repertoires were generated with immunoSEQ multiplex PCR, while TCRdb's copy carries only in-frame clones and drops some. Of approximately 200,000 clones listed, approximately 90% are singletons. The sequencing input was peripheral blood. The receptors were gathered from a woman under 40 with acute or convalescent COVID-19.

The gene calls are TRBV9 and TRBJ1-6; no definite D call. The CDR3 is made up of 13 amino acids. CDR1 and CDR2 (germline): SGDLS, YYNGEE. The V gene lost 0 bases and the J gene lost 10 bases, with 8 bases spanning the gap. In nucleotides, the CDR3 is TGTGCCAGCAGCGTAGATCCCTTATCACCCCTCCACTTT. As protein: CASSVDPLSPLHF.

The CDR3 region is CASSMVQGGKLFF. The CDR3 bases are TGTGCCAGTAGTATGGTACAGGGGGGAAAACTGTTTTTT. The chain uses TRBV19 and TRBJ1-4; 8 nucleotides align to TRBD1. Germline V gene sequence: CDR1 LNHDA, CDR2 SQIVND (reference sequence). Losses at the gene ends were 3 bases for V and 10 bases for J; bases not matched to a gene: 4. The length of the CDR3 is 13 residues. Together with reference TRBV19 and TRBJ1-4, the CDR3 gives the full variable domain: DGGITQSPKYLFRKEGQNVTLSCEQNLNHDAMYWYRQDPGQGLRLIYYSQIVNDFQKGDIAEGYSVSREKKESFPLTVTSAQKNPTAFYLCASSMVQGGKLFFGSGTQLSVL.

This chain links TRBV3-1 (or the pseudogene TRBV3-2) with TRBJ2-1, with 10 bases aligning to TRBD2. CDR3 length: 18 amino acids. V shed 3 bases and J 6 bases; nucleotides not matched to a gene: 14. The V gene's germline CDR1 is LGHDT and CDR2 YNNKEL (reference sequence). The CDR3 DNA is TGTGCCAGCAGCCACGATACTAGCGGGATACTGGCACGCAATGAGCAGTTCTTC. Amino acid sequence: CASSHDTSGILARNEQFF.

The chain combines TRBV19 with TRBJ2-2; the D is unclear. Trimming took 5 bases from V and 9 from J, leaving 7 bases between them. The CDR3 is 11 amino acids. Germline V CDR1 and CDR2: LNHDA, SQIVND (reference sequence). The CDR3 coding sequence is TGTGCCAGTAGTCCCGTCCGGGAGCTGTTTTTT. This encodes CASSPVRELFF. Complete variable domain (other parts from reference TRBV19 and TRBJ2-2): DGGITQSPKYLFRKEGQNVTLSCEQNLNHDAMYWYRQDPGQGLRLIYYSQIVNDFQKGDIAEGYSVSREKKESFPLTVTSAQKNPTAFYLCASSPVRELFFGEGSRLTVL.

The genes are TRBV5-1 and TRBJ1-6; 8 bases map to TRBD1. The germline V gene has CDR1 SGHRS and CDR2 YFSETQ. Germline trimming cut 3 bases from V and 9 bases from J; bases unmatched to any gene: 8. The CDR3 sequence is 15 residues long. CDR3 nucleotide sequence: TGCGCCAGCAGCTCCTCGACAGGGGTCGTTTCACCCCTCCACTTT. Protein product: CASSSSTGVVSPLHF.

This chain joins TRBV11-2 and TRBJ2-7; D is unresolved. V dropped 5 bases and J dropped 4 bases, with 15 bases sitting between them. The CDR3 runs 14 residues. The V gene's germline CDR1 is SGHAT and CDR2 FQNNGV. CDR3 sequence: CASSPRNPRYEQYF. CDR3 in DNA: TGTGCCAGCAGCCCTCGCAACCCCAGGTACGAGCAGTACTTC.

This chain connects TRBV9 to TRBJ1-1, with 7 positions matching TRBD1. This CDR3 is 13 amino acids long. The V gene end was trimmed by 8 bases and the J gene end by 7 bases; junction bases not matched to a gene: 11. Germline CDR1 reads SGDLS; CDR2 reads YYNGEE. For the CDR3, the DNA is TGTGCCAGAAAGAGGGGGCATGACCTTGAAGCTTTCTTT. Its translation is CARKRGHDLEAFF.

The chain is built from TRBV20-1 and TRBJ2-7; unclear D gene. Trimming shortened V by 5 bases and J by 4 bases, and 9 bases separated the two germline ends. Germline CDR1 reads DFQATT; CDR2 reads SNEGSKA (reference sequence). The CDR3 has 11 amino acids. This chain's CDR3 is CSARVLYEQYF. The CDR3, as DNA: TGCAGTGCTCGCGTGTTGTACGAGCAGTACTTC.

The rearrangement uses TRBV27 and TRBJ2-1; TRBD1 matches 9 bases. V gave up 6 bases and J gave up 6 bases; unmatched junction bases: 6. This CDR3 spans 14 amino acids. Germline V lookup: CDR1 MNHEY, CDR2 SMNVEV (reference sequence). The CDR3 nucleotides read TGTGCCAGCAGATCCGGGACAGGGATCAATGAGCAGTTCTTC. This codes for CASRSGTGINEQFF.

About this clone: The junction shows a germline mismatch at one end, possibly a read error. The chain uses TRBV29-1 and TRBJ2-3; no clear D gene. CDR3 length: 12 residues. Per the germline V gene, CDR1 is SQVTM and CDR2 is ANQGSEA. CDR3 nucleotide sequence: TGCAGCATTGACCCTAGCACAGATACGCAGTATTTT. Its translation: CSIDPSTDTQYF.

This sequence joins TRBV6-6 and TRBJ1-6; possibly TRBD1 for D (6 bases). V was cut by 8 bases and J by 10 bases, with 18 bases left in between. The CDR3 has 14 amino acids. The germline gives CDR1 MNHNY, CDR2 SVGAGI (reference sequence). DNA of the CDR3: TGTGCCAGCGGAGACAGGCGAAAATCCTCACCCCTCCACTTT. It encodes CASGDRRKSSPLHF.

This rearrangement joins TRBV10-3 to TRBJ2-2; possible D gene TRBD1, 6 bases. V was cut by 10 bases and J by 3 bases, with 18 bases left in between. The CDR3 is made up of 15 amino acids. Germline V lookup: CDR1 ENHRY, CDR2 SYGVKD. The chain's CDR3 is CATSPQGRDTGELFF. DNA for the CDR3: TGTGCCACATCCCCACAGGGTAGGGACACCGGGGAGCTGTTTTTT.

V gene TRBV28 combines with J gene TRBJ1-5; 7 nucleotides agree with TRBD1. Germline V gene data show CDR1 as MDHEN and CDR2 as SYDVKM. This CDR3 is 15 amino acids long. With 5 bases clipped from V and 6 bases from J, the junction kept 10 bases outside the gene matches. The CDR3 sequence: CASSPSTGFSQPQHF. In DNA, the CDR3 is TGTGCCAGCAGTCCGTCGACAGGGTTTTCTCAGCCCCAGCATTTT.

The V gene is TRBV4-2, the J gene TRBJ2-1; 7 bases fit TRBD2. Germline V gene sequence: CDR1 LGHNA, CDR2 YNFKEQ. With V trimmed by 4 bases and J by 4 bases, 10 bases remained unmatched. The CDR3 consists of 16 residues. DNA of the CDR3: TGTGCCAGCAGCCCCACACTAGCGCCAAGATACAATGAGCAGTTCTTC. This encodes CASSPTLAPRYNEQFF.

The rearrangement uses TRBV18 and TRBJ2-5; D gene ambiguous. The CDR3 is 13 amino acids. Germline V gene sequence: CDR1 KGHSH, CDR2 LQKENI. V was shortened by 3 bases and J by 3 bases, with 8 bases between the two germline ends. CDR3 amino acids: CASSPSRKETQYF. DNA of the CDR3: TGTGCCAGCTCACCTTCCAGGAAAGAGACCCAGTACTTC.

The chain uses TRBV18 and TRBJ2-7; 10 nucleotides agree with TRBD2. CDR1 is KGHSH and CDR2 is LQKENI in the germline V gene. This CDR3 is built from 14 residues. V lost 6 bases and J lost 0; bases outside the gene matches: 2. The CDR3 nucleotides read TGTGCCAGCTCCCGGACTAGCGGCTCCTACGAGCAGTACTTC. Its protein is CASSRTSGSYEQYF.

This clone was seen only once. J is TRBJ1-2 and V is TRBV18; TRBD1 matches 8 bases. Germline trimming cut 8 bases from V and 8 bases from J; bases unmatched to any gene: 13. This CDR3 comprises 14 residues. Germline assignment: CDR1 KGHSH and CDR2 LQKENI. CDR3 sequence reads: CASAGTGYLRGYTF. Here the CDR3 DNA reads TGTGCCAGCGCCGGGACAGGCTACCTCCGAGGCTACACCTTC.

Concerning this clone: The germline gene is not matched at one end of the junction; a read error may be the cause. The sample contains more than one DNA sequence encoding this CDR3. The chain joins TRBV12-3 or TRBV12-4 to TRBJ1-5; weak D call: TRBD1 (5 bases). CDR3 length: 13 residues. The CDR3 is CASAGSGNQPQHF. CDR3 bases: TGCGCCAGCGCAGGGTCCGGCAATCAGCCCCAGCATTTT.

This chain connects TRBV28 to TRBJ2-7, with 11 bases identical to TRBD2. Germline V gene lookup returns CDR1 MDHEN and CDR2 SYDVKM. The CDR3 is 15 residues long. The junction had 9 bases not matched to a gene; V was cut back by 8 bases and J by 3 bases. The CDR3 loop is CASSTPGLAVYEQYF. The CDR3 bases are TGTGCCAGCTCTACCCCGGGACTAGCGGTCTACGAGCAGTACTTC.

The chain recombines TRBV2 with TRBJ2-3; no clear D gene. V was cut by 5 bases and J by 6 bases, with 9 bases left in between. The CDR3 loop spans 12 amino acids. Germline V lookup: CDR1 SNHLY, CDR2 FYNNEI. The chain's CDR3 is CASSSLTDTQYF. CDR3 sequence (DNA): TGTGCCAGCAGTTCCTTGACTGATACGCAGTATTTT. The full variable domain, completed using reference TRBV2 and TRBJ2-3, is EPEVTQTPSHQVTQMGQEVILRCVPISNHLYFYWYRQILGQKVEFLVSFYNNEISEKSEIFDDQFSVERPDGSNFTLKIRSTKLEDSAMYFCASSSLTDTQYFGPGTRLTVL.

The chain carries TRBV11-2 and TRBJ1-4; D is unclear. The germline V gene has CDR1 SGHAT and CDR2 FQNNGV. The CDR3 extends over 15 amino acids. V lost 5 bases and J lost 3, with 13 bases in between. CDR3 bases: TGTGCCAGCAGCCCACTGGGCAGTTCTAATGAAAAACTGTTTTTT. Protein: CASSPLGSSNEKLFF.

The genes are TRBV5-1 and TRBJ2-5; D gene ambiguous. Germline CDR1 is SGHRS and CDR2 is YFSETQ. The ends were cut back, 0 bases at V and 7 bases at J, with 16 bases in the middle. CDR3 length equals 15 residues. The CDR3 spells CASSLAPITTGTQYF. The DNA of the CDR3 is TGCGCCAGCAGCTTGGCCCCAATAACGACGGGGACCCAGTACTTC.

The chain combines TRBV5-1 with TRBJ2-2; D is ambiguous. The germline CDR1 and CDR2 sequences are SGHRS and YFSETQ. V was cut by 1 base and J by 8 bases, with 15 bases left in between. The CDR3 sequence is 15 residues long. Here the CDR3 reads CASSLQSLGTGELFF. The CDR3 region has the DNA TGCGCCAGCAGCTTGCAGTCTCTAGGCACTGGGGAGCTGTTTTTT.

The chain couples TRBV3-1 (or the pseudogene TRBV3-2) to TRBJ2-5; 8 nucleotides line up with TRBD2. This CDR3 comprises 13 residues. V was pared by 2 bases and J by 5 bases, with 1 base of the junction left unmatched. The germline gives CDR1 LGHDT, CDR2 YNNKEL (reference sequence). CDR3 bases: TGTGCCAGCAGCCAATCGGGGGGGGAGACCCAGTACTTC. Translating gives CASSQSGGETQYF.